Listed here are 26 T cell receptor beta chains from one sample, sequenced in a study of long-term antiretroviral therapy in people with HIV. The run of the v3.0 immunoSEQ assay was at survey level. TCRdb keeps only in-frame clones here, not all; method: immunoSEQ multiplex PCR. The table includes about 21,000 clones, 65% to 90% detected once. The material sequenced was unsorted PBMCs, taken 0.1 years before starting antiretroviral therapy. The receptors come from a man aged 40-49 years with HIV.

The genes are TRBV11-2 and TRBJ2-1, with TRBD1 matching over 9 bases. V lost 4 bases, J lost 6 bases, and 7 bases stayed unmatched. Germline V lookup: CDR1 SGHAT, CDR2 FQNNGV. The CDR3 consists of 15 residues. The CDR3 region is CASSSQGAISNEQFF. For the CDR3, the DNA is TGTGCCAGCAGCTCACAGGGGGCTATAAGCAATGAGCAGTTCTTC.

The rearrangement uses TRBV19 and TRBJ1-5, with a weak D call TRBD1 (6 bases). V lost 5 bases to trimming and J lost 4 bases, with 15 bases between them. This CDR3 is 15 amino acids long. Germline CDR1 reads LNHDA; CDR2 reads SQIVND (reference sequence). The CDR3 nucleotides are TGTGCCAGTAGTCCGTGGGCAGGGGATAATCAGCCCCAGCATTTT. Translating gives CASSPWAGDNQPQHF.

The CDR3 is CASKSGTGAPREQFF. CDR3 DNA sequence: TGTGCCAGCAAGTCCGGGACAGGGGCTCCCCGTGAGCAGTTCTTC. The V call is TRBV27, the J call TRBJ2-1, with 10 bases lining up with TRBD1. CDR3 length equals 15 residues. The junction had 12 bases not matched to a gene; V was cut back by 7 bases and J by 9 bases. Germline V gene data show CDR1 as MNHEY and CDR2 as SMNVEV (reference sequence).

The rearrangement uses TRBV6-6 and TRBJ1-2, with a possible D match to TRBD1 (6 bases). CDR3 length: 13 residues. Germline assignment: CDR1 MNHNY and CDR2 SVGAGI (reference sequence). V was trimmed by 10 bases and J by 1 base, leaving 13 bases between them. The CDR3 nucleotides are TGTGCCACCCGGGGGGCCCTTAACTATGGCTACACCTTC. Protein: CATRGALNYGYTF.

The V and J genes are TRBV28 and TRBJ1-5; D ambiguous. CDR1 is MDHEN and CDR2 is SYDVKM in the germline V gene. V lost 7 bases, J lost 3 bases, and 10 bases lay in between. This CDR3 has 13 residues. CDR3 DNA: TGTGCCAGCACACGGGAGGCCAATCAGCCCCAGCATTTT. As protein: CASTREANQPQHF.

This clone was seen a single time. The chain links TRBV11-3 to TRBJ2-2, with D perhaps matching TRBD1 or TRBD2 (5 bases each). CDR3 length equals 16 residues. Per the germline V gene, CDR1 is SGHNT and CDR2 is YENEEA. Trimming cost V 1 base and J 1 base, with 10 bases left between them. The CDR3 DNA reads TGTGCCAGCAGCTTAGGGGGGTCGGGGAACACCGGGGAGCTGTTTTTT. The encoded protein is CASSLGGSGNTGELFF.

On this clone: Additional DNA sequences in this sample encode the identical CDR3. This chain connects TRBV14 to TRBJ1-1; unclear D gene. The V gene lost 5 bases and the J gene lost 2 bases, with 9 bases spanning the gap. Germline-derived CDR1 and CDR2 are SGHDN and FVKESK. The CDR3 is made up of 13 amino acids. CDR3 bases: TGTGCCAGCAGCTTACAAGGAAACACTGAAGCTTTCTTT. It translates to CASSLQGNTEAFF.

This chain uses TRBV18 with TRBJ1-5; 8 positions match TRBD1. The CDR3 runs 15 residues. V was pared by 6 bases and J by 5 bases, with 9 bases of the junction left unmatched. Germline loops: CDR1 KGHSH, CDR2 LQKENI. CDR3 protein: CASSAHQGADQPQHF. Written as DNA, the CDR3 is TGTGCCAGCTCGGCTCATCAGGGGGCAGATCAGCCCCAGCATTTT.

The chain's CDR3 is CASSQDPLPYNEQFF. In nucleotides, the CDR3 is TGTGCCAGCAGCCAAGACCCCCTGCCCTACAATGAGCAGTTCTTC. This sequence joins TRBV4-2 and TRBJ2-1, with D unclear. Germline assignment: CDR1 LGHNA and CDR2 YNFKEQ. V shed 0 bases and J shed 2 bases, with 8 bases lying between them. The CDR3 covers 15 residues.

The chain has TRBV7-9 and TRBJ2-5; D gene unclear. CDR1 and CDR2 from the germline V gene are SEHNR and FQNEAQ (reference sequence). Trimming removed 4 bases from V and 5 bases from J, with 14 bases in between. The CDR3 loop spans 14 amino acids. CDR3 protein: CASSSRATGETQYF. In DNA, the CDR3 is TGTGCCAGCAGCTCTAGAGCTACCGGGGAGACCCAGTACTTC.

This chain uses TRBV18 with TRBJ2-3, with 9 nucleotides matching TRBD1. This CDR3 contains 15 residues. Germline CDR1 KGHSH, CDR2 LQKENI. V gave up 4 bases and J gave up 1 base; unmatched junction bases: 3. CDR3 DNA sequence: TGTGCCAGCTCACTCCGACAGGGGGGCACAGATACGCAGTATTTT. Its protein product is CASSLRQGGTDTQYF.

The genes are TRBV6-5 and TRBJ2-7, with 11 bases aligning to TRBD1. J was trimmed by 4 bases and V by 5 bases; bases with no gene match: 7. The germline V gene has CDR1 MNHEY and CDR2 SVGAGI. CDR3 length equals 15 residues. The CDR3 DNA reads TGTGCCAGCAGTGCGCCGGGACAGGGGGTATACGAGCAGTACTTC. Protein: CASSAPGQGVYEQYF.

The chain has TRBV5-1 and TRBJ2-2; 9 nucleotides agree with TRBD1. Trimming cost V 4 bases and J 0 bases; bases outside gene matches: 1. This CDR3 is 15 amino acids long. Germline values: CDR1 SGHRS, CDR2 YFSETQ. CDR3 DNA: TGCGCCAGCAGCCGGACAGGGGCGAACACCGGGGAGCTGTTTTTT. Translating gives CASSRTGANTGELFF.

This rearrangement joins TRBV7-2 to TRBJ2-3; 11 nucleotides match TRBD2. Germline CDR1 reads SGHTA; CDR2 reads FQGNSA. V shed 3 bases and J 2 bases; nucleotides not matched to a gene: 4. The CDR3 loop spans 16 amino acids. In nucleotides, the CDR3 is TGTGCCAGCAGCTTTCCGACTAGCGGGACCACAGATACGCAGTATTTT. It translates to CASSFPTSGTTDTQYF.

The V call is TRBV7-9, the J call TRBJ1-1; D remains ambiguous. The CDR3 contains 14 residues. Germline V gene lookup returns CDR1 SEHNR and CDR2 FQNEAQ (reference sequence). The V and J ends lost 5 bases and 5 bases respectively, with 15 bases between them. The CDR3 coding sequence is TGTGCCAGCAGCCTCACGCCCCCGGGGACTGAAGCTTTCTTT. Translated, it gives CASSLTPPGTEAFF.

The genes are TRBV5-5 and TRBJ2-3, with TRBD2 identical over 9 bases. The CDR3 runs 18 residues. V lost 0 bases, J lost 4 bases, and 12 bases stayed unmatched. Per germline, CDR1 SGHKS and CDR2 YYEKEE (reference sequence). The CDR3 here is CASSLVGTPGLASDTQYF. CDR3 DNA: TGTGCCAGCAGCTTGGTGGGGACGCCGGGACTAGCTTCAGATACGCAGTATTTT.

The gene calls are TRBV18 and TRBJ2-7; D is possibly TRBD1 (6 bases). The CDR3 has 13 amino acids. V was clipped by 6 bases and J by 3 bases, with 12 bases between them. Per germline, CDR1 KGHSH and CDR2 LQKENI. The CDR3 sequence is CASSSGQRYEQYF. In DNA form, the CDR3 reads TGTGCCAGCTCGTCTGGACAGCGCTACGAGCAGTACTTC.

This clone was seen more than once but under ten times. V is TRBV19 and J is TRBJ2-3; D perhaps matches TRBD2 (6 bases). Germline CDR1 and CDR2: LNHDA and SQIVND (reference sequence). The CDR3 extends over 18 amino acids. V lost 3 bases and J 0 bases, leaving 19 bases between the germline ends. CDR3 residues: CASSMAGSGAGSTDTQYF. CDR3 DNA: TGTGCCAGTAGTATGGCGGGTAGTGGGGCGGGGAGCACAGATACGCAGTATTTT.

This clone was picked up one time. This chain joins TRBV2 and TRBJ1-5, with 7 bases matching TRBD1. The CDR3 length is 14 residues. Germline V lookup: CDR1 SNHLY, CDR2 FYNNEI. The junction had 5 bases not matched to a gene; V was cut back by 5 bases and J by 4 bases. The CDR3 DNA reads TGTGCCAGCAGTACCACAGGGGAAAATCAGCCCCAGCATTTT. Translated, it gives CASSTTGENQPQHF.

This rearrangement joins TRBV2 to TRBJ1-5; 9 bases align to TRBD1. J gave up 7 bases and V 6 bases, and 7 bases lay outside the gene matches. Germline V gene lookup returns CDR1 SNHLY and CDR2 FYNNEI. The CDR3 has 14 residues. The CDR3: CASRGDRVWQPQHF. The CDR3 DNA sequence: TGTGCCAGCAGGGGGGACAGGGTGTGGCAGCCCCAGCATTTT.

This rearrangement joins TRBV13 to TRBJ2-7, with 7 bases fitting TRBD2. J gave up 4 bases and V 5 bases, and 17 bases lay outside the gene matches. The CDR3 contains 17 residues. Germline V CDR1 and CDR2: PRHDT, FYEKMQ (reference sequence). As DNA, the CDR3 is TGTGCCAGCAGCCGTGGGGGGGGGAGACAGTCCATATACGAGCAGTACTTC. This sequence encodes CASSRGGGRQSIYEQYF.

This clone appeared a few times. The J gene is TRBJ1-6, the V gene TRBV28; D perhaps matches TRBD1 (5 bases). From germline, CDR1 is MDHEN and CDR2 SYDVKM. Trimming removed 7 bases at V and 13 bases at J, with 17 bases between. The CDR3 is made up of 13 amino acids. CDR3 in amino acids: CASISGGSRPLHF. In DNA form, the CDR3 reads TGTGCCAGCATCTCGGGGGGAAGTAGGCCCCTCCACTTT. Looking up the rest from reference TRBV28 and TRBJ1-6 gives the full variable domain: DVKVTQSSRYLVKRTGEKVFLECVQDMDHENMFWYRQDPGLGLRLIYFSYDVKMKEKGDIPEGYSVSREKKERFSLILESASTNQTSMYLCASISGGSRPLHFGNGTRLTVT.

The CDR3 is CASSRPPSRAFF. The CDR3 DNA reads as TGTGCCAGCAGCCGACCCCCTAGCAGAGCTTTCTTT. The rearrangement uses TRBV14 and TRBJ1-1; D unresolved. This CDR3 is 12 amino acids long. The germline V gene encodes CDR1 SGHDN and CDR2 FVKESK. Between the trimmed V and J ends, which lost 4 bases and 10 bases, there was a span of 13 bases.

The chain uses TRBV11-2 and TRBJ2-1; tentatively, D is TRBD1 or TRBD2 (6 bases each). The V gene lost 1 base and the J gene lost 10 bases, with 11 bases spanning the gap. The V gene's germline CDR1 is SGHAT and CDR2 FQNNGV. CDR3 length: 13 amino acids. CDR3 nucleotide sequence: TGTGCCAGCAGCTTAGCGGGGGCCGGGGAGCAGTTCTTC. Translation: CASSLAGAGEQFF.

The chain carries TRBV5-4 and TRBJ1-5; a possible D gene is TRBD1 (5 bases). V was clipped by 4 bases and J by 1 base, with 9 bases between them. This CDR3 is 14 amino acids long. The germline CDR1 and CDR2 sequences are SGHNT and YYREEE (reference sequence). The CDR3 here is CASSPGGSNQPQHF. CDR3 bases: TGTGCCAGCAGCCCTGGGGGGAGCAATCAGCCCCAGCATTTT.

The CDR3 is CASSRDPLDSPLHF. The DNA for the CDR3 is TGTGCCAGCAGCCGGGACCCTCTGGATTCACCCCTCCACTTT. The chain recombines TRBV13 with TRBJ1-6; the D gene is possibly TRBD1 (5 bases). CDR3 length: 14 residues. Germline lookup yields CDR1 PRHDT and CDR2 FYEKMQ (reference sequence). The ends were cut back, 5 bases at V and 8 bases at J, with 13 bases in the middle.